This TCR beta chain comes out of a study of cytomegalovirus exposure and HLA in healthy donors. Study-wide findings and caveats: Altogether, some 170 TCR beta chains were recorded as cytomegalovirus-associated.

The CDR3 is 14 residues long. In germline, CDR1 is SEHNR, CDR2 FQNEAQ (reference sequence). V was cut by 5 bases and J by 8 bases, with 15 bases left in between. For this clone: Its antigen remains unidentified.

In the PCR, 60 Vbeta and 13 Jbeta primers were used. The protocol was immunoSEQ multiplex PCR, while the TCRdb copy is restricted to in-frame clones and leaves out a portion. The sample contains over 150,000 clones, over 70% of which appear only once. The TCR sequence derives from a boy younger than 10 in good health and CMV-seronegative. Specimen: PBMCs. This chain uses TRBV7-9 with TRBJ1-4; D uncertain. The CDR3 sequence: CASSPSTVEEKLFF. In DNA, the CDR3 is TGTGCCAGCAGCCCCTCTACGGTCGAAGAAAAACTGTTTTTT. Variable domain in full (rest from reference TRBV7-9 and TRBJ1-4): DTGVSQNPRHKITKRGQNVTFRCDPISEHNRLYWYRQTLGQGPEFLTYFQNEAQLEKSRLLSDRFSAERPKGSFSTLEIQRTEQGDSAMYLCASSPSTVEEKLFFGSGTQLSVL.